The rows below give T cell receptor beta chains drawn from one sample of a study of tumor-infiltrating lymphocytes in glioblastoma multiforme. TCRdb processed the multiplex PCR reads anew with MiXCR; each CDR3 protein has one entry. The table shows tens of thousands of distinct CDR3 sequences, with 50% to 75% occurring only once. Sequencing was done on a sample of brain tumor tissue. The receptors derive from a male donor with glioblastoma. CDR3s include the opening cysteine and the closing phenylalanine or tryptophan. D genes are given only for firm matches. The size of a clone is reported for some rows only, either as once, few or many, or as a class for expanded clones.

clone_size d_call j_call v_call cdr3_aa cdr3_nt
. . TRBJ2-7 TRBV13 CASSPTEISYEQYF TGTGCCAGCAGCCCAACAGAGATCTCCTACGAGCAGTACTTC
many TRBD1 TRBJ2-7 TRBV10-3 CAISAPGQRAYEQYF TGTGCCATCAGCGCACCGGGACAGAGAGCCTACGAGCAGTACTTC
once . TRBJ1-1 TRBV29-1 CSVEGSGNEAFF TGCAGCGTTGAGGGTTCTGGAAACGAAGCTTTCTTT
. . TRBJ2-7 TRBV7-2 CASSKPGLEQYF TGTGCCAGCAGCAAACCCGGCCTCGAGCAGTACTTC
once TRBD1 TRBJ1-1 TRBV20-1 CSDTDRAHAMNTEAFF TGCAGTGATACGGACAGGGCACATGCCATGAACACAGAAGCTTTCTTT
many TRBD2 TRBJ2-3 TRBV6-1 CASSEGQVRAGADTQYF TGTGCCAGCAGTGAAGGTCAAGTTAGGGCGGGAGCGGATACGCAGTATTTT
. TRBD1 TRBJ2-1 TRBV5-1 CASRLGTGVYNEQSF TGCGCCAGCAGGTTGGGGACAGGGGTCTACAATGAGCAGTCCTTC
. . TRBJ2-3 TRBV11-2 CASRRSEGWDTQYF TGTGCCAGCAGAAGAAGTGAGGGCTGGGATACGCAGTATTTT
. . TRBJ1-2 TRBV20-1 CSARDESSTRYTF TGCAGTGCTAGAGATGAGTCCTCTACGCGCTACACCTTC
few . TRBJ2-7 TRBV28 CASSSTQGSGGYEQYF TGTGCCAGCAGTAGCACCCAGGGAAGTGGCGGGTACGAGCAGTACTTC
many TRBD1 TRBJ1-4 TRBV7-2 CASSFVAGQGDEKLFF TGTGCCAGCAGCTTTGTCGCGGGACAGGGGGATGAAAAACTGTTTTTT
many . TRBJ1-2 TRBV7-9 CASSLEQGGGYTF TGTGCCAGCAGCTTAGAACAGGGAGGGGGCTACACCTTC
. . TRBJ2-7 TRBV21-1 CASSRSPTGEGRPNEQYF TGTGCCAGCAGCAGATCCCCGACAGGCGAGGGCCGTCCTAACGAGCAGTACTTC
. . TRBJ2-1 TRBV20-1 CSAKTSRRAVFGEQFF TGCAGTGCCAAGACCAGCAGGAGGGCTGTTTTCGGTGAGCAGTTCTTC
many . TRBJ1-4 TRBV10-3 CAISPSAEKLFF TGTGCCATCAGTCCGTCAGCTGAAAAACTGTTTTTT
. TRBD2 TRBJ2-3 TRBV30 CAWSVTGRADTQYF TGTGCCTGGAGTGTGACCGGGAGGGCAGATACGCAGTATTTT
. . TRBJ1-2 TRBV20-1 CSAMRSGHGHTF TGCAGTGCTATGAGGTCGGGCCATGGCCACACCTTC
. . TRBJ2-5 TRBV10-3 CAISEIVVRGPQETQYF TGTGCCATCAGTGAGATTGTAGTCAGGGGTCCCCAAGAGACCCAGTACTTC
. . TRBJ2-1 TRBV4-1 CASSRAGLGSGEQFF TGCGCCAGCAGCCGTGCAGGACTGGGTTCGGGTGAGCAGTTCTTC
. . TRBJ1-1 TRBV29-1 CSVESNTDAFF TGCAGCGTTGAATCGAACACTGATGCTTTCTTT
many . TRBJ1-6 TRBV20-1 CSAPDGSSYNSPLHF TGCAGTGCTCCGGACGGGAGCTCCTATAATTCACCCCTCCACTTT
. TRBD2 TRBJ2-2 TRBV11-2 CASTSSFGQGLAVNTGELFF TGTGCCAGTACCTCCTCATTCGGCCAAGGGCTAGCGGTAAACACCGGGGAGCTATTTTTT
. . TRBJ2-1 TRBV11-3 CASSCNNYIEQFF TGCGCCAGCAGCTGTAACAACTACATTGAGCAGTTCTTC
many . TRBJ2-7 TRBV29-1 CSVDNQAGSGEQYF TGCAGCGTTGATAACCAGGCAGGGTCCGGCGAGCAGTACTTC
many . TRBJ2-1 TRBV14 CASSHDSGYNEQFF TGTGCCAGCAGCCATGACTCGGGTTACAATGAGCAGTTCTTC
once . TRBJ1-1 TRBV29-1 CSVEKASDEAFF TGCAGCGTTGAGAAGGCTTCGGATGAAGCTTTCTTT
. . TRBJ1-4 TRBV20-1 CNARMGHGNEKLFF TGCAATGCTAGGATGGGACACGGTAATGAAAAACTGTTTTTT
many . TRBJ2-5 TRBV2 CASMFTFEKTQYF TGTGCCAGCATGTTCACATTCGAAAAGACCCAGTACTTC
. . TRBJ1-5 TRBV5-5 CTSSLYSGSNQPRHF TGTACCAGCAGCTTGTATTCGGGGAGCAATCAGCCCCGGCATTTT
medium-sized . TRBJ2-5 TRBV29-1 CSVDRGRETQYF TGCAGCGTTGACAGGGGTCGGGAGACCCAGTACTTC
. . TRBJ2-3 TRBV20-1 CSVRSTRSTDTQYF TGCAGTGTTAGAAGTACTAGGAGCACGGATACGCAGTATTTT
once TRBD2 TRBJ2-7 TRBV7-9 CASSTRGGPLGEQYF TGTGCCAGCAGCACCCGGGGGGGGCCCCTAGGCGAGCAGTACTTC
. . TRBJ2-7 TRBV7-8 CASSLGLEIYEQYF TGTGCCAGCAGCCTAGGACTGGAGATCTATGAGCAGTACTTC
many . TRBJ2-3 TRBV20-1 CSAYTPGASTDTQYF TGCAGTGCTTACACCCCAGGGGCTAGCACAGATACGCAGTATTTT
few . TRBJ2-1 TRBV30 CAWSVNMVRNEQFF TGTGCCTGGAGTGTTAATATGGTAAGGAATGAGCAGTTCTTC
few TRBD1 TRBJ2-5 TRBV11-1 CASSRDREETQYF TGTGCCAGCAGCCGCGACAGGGAGGAGACCCAGTACTTC
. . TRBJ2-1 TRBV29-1 CSVRRCDERFF TGCAGCGTTCGGCGATGCGATGAGCGGTTCTTC
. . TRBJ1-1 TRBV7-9 CASSLGLRVGTKAFF TGCGCCAGCAGCTTAGGGCTCAGGGTCGGGACTAAAGCTTTCTTT
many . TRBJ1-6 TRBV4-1 CASSQDQGLNSPLHF TGCGCCAGCAGCCAAGATCAGGGTCTGAATTCACCCCTCCACTTT
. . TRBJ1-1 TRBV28 CATLDAPNTEAFF TGTGCCACCCTCGACGCCCCGAACACTGAAGCTTTCTTT
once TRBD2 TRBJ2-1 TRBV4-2 CASSQGAGAYNEQFF TGTGCCAGCAGCCAAGGCGCGGGAGCATACAATGAGCAGTTCTTC
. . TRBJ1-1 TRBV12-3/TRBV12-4 CASSSGEGGKLNTEALF TGTGCCAGCAGCTCTGGAGAGGGAGGGAAGTTGAACACTGAAGCTCTCTTT
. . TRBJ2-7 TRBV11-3 CASSMPPRSEQYF TGTGCCAGCAGCATGCCCCCTCGGTCCGAGCAGTACTTC
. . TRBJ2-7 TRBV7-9 CASRLDGSSTYEQYF TGTGCCAGCAGATTGGACGGGTCCTCAACCTACGAGCAGTACTTC
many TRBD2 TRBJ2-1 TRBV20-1 CSASSGRVEQFF TGCAGTGCTAGTAGCGGGAGGGTGGAGCAGTTCTTC
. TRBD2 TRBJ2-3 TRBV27 CASSSGTSADTQYF TGTGCCAGCAGTTCCGGGACTAGCGCAGATACGCAGTATTTT
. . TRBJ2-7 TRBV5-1 CASSRASDGSYEQYF TGCGCCAGCAGCCGGGCTAGCGATGGGTCCTACGAGCAGTACTTC
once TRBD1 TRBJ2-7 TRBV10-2 CARSESVEDRRF TGCGCCAGAAGTGAGTCGGTTGAGGACAGGCGGTTC
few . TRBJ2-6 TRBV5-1 CASSLGGFSGANVLTF TGCGCCAGCAGCTTGGGGGGGTTCTCTGGGGCCAACGTCCTGACTTTC
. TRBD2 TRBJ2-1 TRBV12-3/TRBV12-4 CASSFRTSGSYNGQFF TGCGCCAGCAGTTTCCGGACTAGCGGGTCCTACAATGGGCAGTTCTTC
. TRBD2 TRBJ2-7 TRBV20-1 CSASGLAEGLYEQYF TGCAGTGCTAGTGGGCTAGCGGAAGGGTTGTACGAGCAGTACTTC